This T cell receptor (beta chain) was observed in a study of shared clonotypes between healthy human individuals. Study-wide findings and caveats: The sole specimen, blood, was sampled, and tissue repertoires likely differ. There were few donors, and this limited the genetic and exposure-history diversity represented.

Generated by immunoSEQ multiplex PCR, the TCRdb table keeps only in-frame clones and is missing some. Of hundreds of thousands of clones in the sample, roughly 98% were seen once. This clone was seen just once. Its antigen remains unknown. The naive CD8 fraction comprised CD45RO-negative cells positively selected for CCR7 and excluded terminally differentiated effector memory CD45RA+ cells. The sample was naive CD8+ T cells sorted from blood. This TCR derives from a man aged 30-40 years in good health.

DNA for the CDR3: TGTGCCAGCAGCTTTAGTGCGGACAGGGCGGATGAGCAGTTCTTC. It codes for CASSFSADRADEQFF. The chain uses TRBV7-7 and TRBJ2-1; TRBD1 matches 8 bases. V lost 3 bases to trimming and J lost 8 bases; unmatched junction nucleotides: 9. Looked up from germline, CDR1 is SSHAT and CDR2 is FNYEAQ (reference sequence). CDR3 length: 15 amino acids.